These 25 T cell receptor beta chains came from one sample sequenced in a study of blood T cell repertoires in COVID-19. TCRdb's copy holds only in-frame clones and misses some; the assay was immunoSEQ multiplex PCR. The sample has some 280,000 clones, 85% seen once; the top ten hold 4% to 5%. Sequences were obtained from peripheral blood. The receptor set was obtained from a woman in her forties or fifties with active or convalescent COVID-19.

The rearrangement joins TRBV29-1 to TRBJ1-1; TRBD1 matches 8 bases. V dropped 1 base and J dropped 1; count of bases not matched to a gene: 5. There are 15 residues in the CDR3. Germline V gene sequence: CDR1 SQVTM, CDR2 ANQGSEA. CDR3 DNA: TGCAGCGTTGAAGGGACAGGGAAGGGGAACACTGAAGCTTTCTTT. Translating it yields CSVEGTGKGNTEAFF.

The rearrangement uses TRBV11-1 and TRBJ1-5, with a possible D match to TRBD1 (5 bases). Germline lookup yields CDR1 SGHAT and CDR2 FQDESV (reference sequence). This CDR3 region has 14 residues. Deletions cut 2 bases from V and 5 bases from J, with 10 bases between. For the CDR3, the DNA is TGTGCCAGCAGCTTAAGTGGGGGGGATCAGCCCCAGCATTTT. This sequence encodes CASSLSGGDQPQHF.

The V call is TRBV7-3, the J call TRBJ2-1, with TRBD2 matching over 9 bases. Per the germline V gene, CDR1 is SGHTA and CDR2 is FQGTGA. The ends lost 2 bases at V and 6 bases at J; junction bases unmatched: 5. The CDR3 runs to 15 residues. The CDR3 DNA sequence: TGTGCCAGCAGCTTACTTCGCGGGAGGGGCAATGAGCAGTTCTTC. It translates to CASSLLRGRGNEQFF.

The gene calls are TRBV5-1 and TRBJ2-6; TRBD1 aligns across 7 bases. CDR1 is SGHRS and CDR2 is YFSETQ in the germline V gene. The CDR3 has 20 residues. After removal of 0 bases from V and 0 bases from J, the junction contained 12 bases not matched to a gene. The CDR3 is CASSLAASRTGGSGANVLTF. CDR3 DNA: TGCGCCAGCAGCTTGGCCGCCTCCCGGACAGGAGGCTCTGGGGCCAACGTCCTGACTTTC.

This chain connects TRBV29-1 to TRBJ1-1; a weak D match, TRBD1 (5 bases). The CDR3 contains 13 residues. Trimming took off 7 bases at V and 1 base at J, with 13 bases between the two ends. Germline V gives CDR1 SQVTM, CDR2 ANQGSEA. In nucleotides, the CDR3 is TGCAGCGCTACCCCAACAGGGAACACTGAAGCTTTCTTT. This gives the protein CSATPTGNTEAFF.

This sequence joins TRBV11-2 and TRBJ1-5; unclear D gene. This CDR3 is built from 13 residues. Germline V gene sequence: CDR1 SGHAT, CDR2 FQNNGV. V was clipped by 0 bases and J by 7 bases, with 7 bases between them. This CDR3 is CASSLEHGQPQHF. The CDR3 DNA sequence: TGTGCCAGCAGCTTAGAACACGGGCAGCCCCAGCATTTT.

This clone was seen only a few times. V and J are TRBV28 and TRBJ1-5, with a possible D match to TRBD1 (5 bases). CDR3 length: 14 amino acids. Trimming removed 3 bases from V and 1 base from J, with 7 bases in between. Germline-derived CDR1 and CDR2 are MDHEN and SYDVKM. The CDR3 loop reads CASSFDRSNQPQHF. The CDR3 bases are TGTGCCAGCAGTTTCGACAGAAGCAATCAGCCCCAGCATTTT.

The chain employs TRBV9 and TRBJ1-2, with D perhaps TRBD1 (5 bases). Germline loops: CDR1 SGDLS, CDR2 YYNGEE. The CDR3 is 16 residues long. Between the trimmed V and J ends, which lost 2 bases and 4 bases, there was a span of 18 bases. The chain's CDR3 is CASSVTGHGPIYGYTF. The CDR3 region has the DNA TGTGCCAGCAGCGTCACAGGTCACGGCCCCATCTATGGCTACACCTTC.

The V and J genes are TRBV18 and TRBJ2-1; D gene uncertain. CDR3 length: 13 residues. Germline V gene sequence: CDR1 KGHSH, CDR2 LQKENI. Trimming shortened V by 3 bases and J by 2 bases, and 5 bases separated the two germline ends. CDR3 bases: TGTGCCAGCTCACCCACAGCCTACAATGAGCAGTTCTTC. As protein: CASSPTAYNEQFF.

The chain links TRBV5-6 to TRBJ1-3; D not resolved. Between the trimmed V and J ends, which lost 0 bases and 2 bases, there was a span of 9 bases. The CDR3 has 15 amino acids. Germline CDR1 is SGHDT and CDR2 is YYEEEE. The CDR3 protein is CASSLVGPAGNTIYF. The CDR3 coding sequence is TGTGCCAGCAGCTTGGTTGGCCCAGCTGGAAACACCATATATTTT.

V and J are TRBV2 and TRBJ1-5, with 11 bases lining up with TRBD1. The CDR3 contains 13 residues. The germline gives CDR1 SNHLY, CDR2 FYNNEI. With 8 bases clipped from V and 4 bases from J, the junction kept 1 base outside the gene matches. The CDR3 reads CASGTGGNQPQHF. The CDR3 bases are TGTGCCAGCGGGACAGGGGGGAATCAGCCCCAGCATTTT.

The chain uses TRBV18 and TRBJ1-2, with 7 bases lining up with TRBD1. This CDR3 is built from 15 residues. Germline lookup yields CDR1 KGHSH and CDR2 LQKENI. V was pared by 3 bases and J by 2 bases, with 6 bases of the junction left unmatched. CDR3 in amino acids: CASSPNRGGNYGYTF. The CDR3, as DNA: TGTGCCAGCTCACCTAACAGGGGCGGGAACTATGGCTACACCTTC.

The rearrangement links TRBV11-3 to TRBJ2-3; 14 bases match TRBD2. The CDR3 spans 17 residues. V shed 5 bases and J 2 bases; nucleotides not matched to a gene: 6. Germline CDR1 and CDR2: SGHNT and YENEEA. The CDR3: CASSRGLAGDFTDTQYF. CDR3 DNA sequence: TGTGCCAGCAGCAGGGGACTAGCGGGGGACTTCACAGATACGCAGTATTTT.

CDR3 sequence: CASSWLGLAGGVSYNEQFF. CDR3 sequence (DNA): TGTGCCAGCAGCTGGCTGGGACTAGCGGGAGGGGTCTCCTACAATGAGCAGTTCTTC. The chain is built from TRBV5-8 and TRBJ2-1, with 16 nucleotides matching TRBD2. The CDR3 length is 19 residues. Germline CDR1 is SGHTS and CDR2 is YDEGEE. Losses at the gene ends were 3 bases for V and 0 bases for J; bases not matched to a gene: 6.

This clone was seen just once. The chain is built from TRBV14 and TRBJ2-1, with 7 bases aligning to TRBD2. Trimming at V came to 5 bases and at J to 3 bases, leaving 10 bases not matched to a gene. In germline, CDR1 is SGHDN, CDR2 FVKESK. This CDR3 is built from 16 residues. CDR3 coding DNA: TGTGCCAGCAGCTTCCCGAGCGGGAAAAGCTACAATGAGCAGTTCTTC. Translated: CASSFPSGKSYNEQFF.

The rearrangement joins TRBV18 to TRBJ2-5; D is possibly TRBD2 (5 bases). V lost 5 bases and J lost 5, with 12 bases in between. Germline-derived CDR1 and CDR2 are KGHSH and LQKENI. The CDR3 sequence is 13 residues long. In DNA, the CDR3 is TGTGCCAGCTCAACAAAAGGCGGGGAGACCCAGTACTTC. It codes for CASSTKGGETQYF.

The CDR3 loop is CSVVAVASTDTQYF. DNA of the CDR3: TGCAGCGTTGTTGCCGTAGCGAGCACAGATACGCAGTATTTT. The V call is TRBV29-1, the J call TRBJ2-3; D is perhaps TRBD2 (5 bases). This CDR3 has 14 amino acids. Deletions cut 4 bases from V and 0 bases from J, with 11 bases between. Germline CDR1 reads SQVTM; CDR2 reads ANQGSEA.

This chain connects TRBV6-2 or TRBV6-3 to TRBJ1-5; D gene ambiguous. The CDR3 is made up of 15 amino acids. The germline V and J ends were trimmed by 2 bases and 1 base, with 9 bases remaining between them. Germline CDR1 reads MNHEY; CDR2 reads SVGEGT. The CDR3 loop is CASSYAGTSNQPQHF. The DNA of the CDR3 is TGTGCCAGCAGTTACGCGGGCACGAGCAATCAGCCCCAGCATTTT.

The gene calls are TRBV4-1 and TRBJ2-3, with D hard to call. Trimming removed 1 base from V and 5 bases from J, with 4 bases in between. Germline V gene data show CDR1 as MGHRA and CDR2 as YSYEKL. This CDR3 spans 12 amino acids. The CDR3, as DNA: TGCGCCAGCAGCCAAGCCCGAGATACGCAGTATTTT. Protein product: CASSQARDTQYF.

The rearrangement links TRBV2 to TRBJ1-3; weak D call: TRBD1 (6 bases). Deletions cut 7 bases from V and 0 bases from J, with 13 bases between. Germline V CDR1 and CDR2: SNHLY, FYNNEI. The CDR3 runs to 15 residues. CDR3 nucleotides: TGTGCCAGCAATCGGGACACTTCCTCTGGAAACACCATATATTTT. As protein: CASNRDTSSGNTIYF.

The gene calls are TRBV28 and TRBJ1-6; D might be TRBD1 (6 bases). This CDR3 contains 13 residues. V lost 3 bases to trimming and J lost 11 bases, with 11 bases between them. Germline CDR1 and CDR2: MDHEN and SYDVKM. The CDR3 sequence: CASSLPGATPLHF. The CDR3 bases are TGTGCCAGCAGTTTGCCAGGGGCCACACCCCTCCACTTT.

V and J are TRBV19 and TRBJ1-2, with 8 bases matching TRBD1. The germline V gene encodes CDR1 LNHDA and CDR2 SQIVND (reference sequence). The CDR3 spans 15 residues. The V and J ends lost 5 bases and 2 bases, in that order; junction bases with no gene match: 7. CDR3 in amino acids: CASSPRTGLNYGYTF. Here the CDR3 DNA reads TGTGCCAGTAGTCCACGGACAGGGTTGAACTATGGCTACACCTTC.

The chain recombines TRBV9 with TRBJ2-1; D gene uncertain. The CDR3 has 15 residues. Germline V gene data show CDR1 as SGDLS and CDR2 as YYNGEE. Trimming removed 3 bases at V and 7 bases at J, with 17 bases between. DNA of the CDR3: TGTGCCAGCAGCGATCCCACGGTTAGTGGTAATGAGCAGTTCTTC. Encoded protein: CASSDPTVSGNEQFF.

V usage is TRBV10-3 and J usage is TRBJ2-3, with D possibly being TRBD1 (6 bases). Per the germline V gene, CDR1 is ENHRY and CDR2 is SYGVKD. CDR3 size: 13 residues. V was shortened by 8 bases and J by 3 bases, with 12 bases between the two germline ends. CDR3 protein: CAIAWGQTDTQYF. The CDR3 nucleotides read TGTGCCATCGCTTGGGGGCAGACAGATACGCAGTATTTT.

The V and J genes are TRBV29-1 and TRBJ1-1; D perhaps matches TRBD1 (5 bases). CDR3 length: 13 amino acids. Germline V lookup: CDR1 SQVTM, CDR2 ANQGSEA. The V gene lost 7 bases and the J gene lost 0 bases, with 12 bases spanning the gap. The CDR3: CSGYGALNTEAFF. The CDR3, as DNA: TGCAGCGGTTATGGGGCATTGAACACTGAAGCTTTCTTT.